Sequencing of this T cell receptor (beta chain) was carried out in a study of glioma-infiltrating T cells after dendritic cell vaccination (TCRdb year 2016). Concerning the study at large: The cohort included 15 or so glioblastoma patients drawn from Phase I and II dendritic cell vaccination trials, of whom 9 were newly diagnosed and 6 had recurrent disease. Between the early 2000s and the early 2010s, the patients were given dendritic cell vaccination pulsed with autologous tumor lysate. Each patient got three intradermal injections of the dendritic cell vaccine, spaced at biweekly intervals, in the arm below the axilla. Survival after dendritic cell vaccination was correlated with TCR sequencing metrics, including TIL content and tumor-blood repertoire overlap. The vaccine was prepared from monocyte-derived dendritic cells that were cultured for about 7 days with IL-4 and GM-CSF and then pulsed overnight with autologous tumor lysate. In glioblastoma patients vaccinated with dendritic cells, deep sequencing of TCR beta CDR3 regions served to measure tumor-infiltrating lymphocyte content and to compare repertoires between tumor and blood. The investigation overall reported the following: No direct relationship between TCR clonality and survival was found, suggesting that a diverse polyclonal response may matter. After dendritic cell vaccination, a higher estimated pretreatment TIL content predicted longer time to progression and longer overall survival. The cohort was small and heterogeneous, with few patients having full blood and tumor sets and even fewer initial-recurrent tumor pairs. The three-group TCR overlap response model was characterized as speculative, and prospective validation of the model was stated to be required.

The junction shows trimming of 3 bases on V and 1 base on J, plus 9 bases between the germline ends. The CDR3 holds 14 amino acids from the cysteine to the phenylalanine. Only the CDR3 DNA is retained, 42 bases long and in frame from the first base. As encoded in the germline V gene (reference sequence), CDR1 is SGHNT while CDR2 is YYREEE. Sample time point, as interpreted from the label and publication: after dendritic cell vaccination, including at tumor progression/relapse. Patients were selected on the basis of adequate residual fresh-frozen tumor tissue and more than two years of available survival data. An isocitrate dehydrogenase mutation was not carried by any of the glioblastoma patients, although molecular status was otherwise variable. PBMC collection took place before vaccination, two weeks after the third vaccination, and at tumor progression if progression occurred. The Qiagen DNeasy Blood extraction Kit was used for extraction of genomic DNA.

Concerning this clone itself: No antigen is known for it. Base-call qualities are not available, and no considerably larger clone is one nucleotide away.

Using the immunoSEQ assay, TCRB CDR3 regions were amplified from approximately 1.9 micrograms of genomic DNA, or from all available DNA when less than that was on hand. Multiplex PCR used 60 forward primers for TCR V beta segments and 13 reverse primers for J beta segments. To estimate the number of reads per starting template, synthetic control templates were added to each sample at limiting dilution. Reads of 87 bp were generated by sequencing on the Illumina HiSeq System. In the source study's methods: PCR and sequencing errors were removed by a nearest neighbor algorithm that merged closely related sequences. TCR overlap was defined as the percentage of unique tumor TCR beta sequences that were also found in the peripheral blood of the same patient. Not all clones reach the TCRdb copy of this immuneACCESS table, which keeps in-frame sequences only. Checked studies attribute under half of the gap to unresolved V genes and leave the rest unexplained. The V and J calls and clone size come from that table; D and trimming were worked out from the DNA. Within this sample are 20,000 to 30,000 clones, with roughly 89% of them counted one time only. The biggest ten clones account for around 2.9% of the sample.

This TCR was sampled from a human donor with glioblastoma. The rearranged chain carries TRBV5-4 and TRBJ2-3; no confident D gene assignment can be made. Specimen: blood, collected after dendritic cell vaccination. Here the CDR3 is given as CASSSLLGTDTQYF. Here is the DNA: TGTGCCAGCAGCTCCCTACTCGGCACAGATACGCAGTATTTT.